This T cell receptor beta chain was retrieved from a study of regulatory T cells in long-lasting Graves disease. In germline, CDR1 is SEHNR, CDR2 FQNEAQ (reference sequence). The CDR3 is 15 amino acids. Trimming removed 5 bases from V and 0 bases from J, with 14 bases in between. Libraries of TCR beta came from iRepertoire HTBI primers plus Arm-PCR of CDR3 regions. TCRdb redid the calling of the multiplex PCR reads with MiXCR, one entry per CDR3 protein. The table shows about 470,000 distinct CDR3 sequences, with 15% to 20% occurring only once. In its sample, this clonotype was seen many times. Described time point: newly diagnosed GD, antithyroid drugs for less than 3 months. Making the TCR library involved RNA that had been extracted from PBMCs. The sample was also linked to a second study, of T cells in Graves' hyperthyroidism and ophthalmopathy. That source reports: HTBI primers were used for first-round RT-PCR of the TCR CDR3.

The chain couples TRBV7-9 to TRBJ2-7; D may be TRBD1 or TRBD2 (5 bases each). The starting material was peripheral blood mononuclear cells (PBMCs), obtained at new diagnosis, from a patient treated with antithyroid drugs. This TCR came from a man in his forties with Graves disease. DNA for the CDR3: TGTGCCAGCAGCCCCCGGGACCGACTCTCCTACGAGCAGTACTTC. It is translated as CASSPRDRLSYEQYF. Looking up the rest from reference TRBV7-9 and TRBJ2-7 gives the full variable domain: DTGVSQNPRHKITKRGQNVTFRCDPISEHNRLYWYRQTLGQGPEFLTYFQNEAQLEKSRLLSDRFSAERPKGSFSTLEIQRTEQGDSAMYLCASSPRDRLSYEQYFGPGTRLTVT.